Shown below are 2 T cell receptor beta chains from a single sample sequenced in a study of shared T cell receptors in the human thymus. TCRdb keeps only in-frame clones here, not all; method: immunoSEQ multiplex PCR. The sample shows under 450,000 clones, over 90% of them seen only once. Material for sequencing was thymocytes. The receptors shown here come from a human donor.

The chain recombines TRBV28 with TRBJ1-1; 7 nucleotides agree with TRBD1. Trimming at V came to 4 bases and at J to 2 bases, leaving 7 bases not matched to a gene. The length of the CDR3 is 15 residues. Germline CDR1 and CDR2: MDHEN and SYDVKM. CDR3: CASSSPTGANTEAFF. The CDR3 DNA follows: TGTGCCAGCAGTTCACCCACAGGGGCAAACACTGAAGCTTTCTTT.

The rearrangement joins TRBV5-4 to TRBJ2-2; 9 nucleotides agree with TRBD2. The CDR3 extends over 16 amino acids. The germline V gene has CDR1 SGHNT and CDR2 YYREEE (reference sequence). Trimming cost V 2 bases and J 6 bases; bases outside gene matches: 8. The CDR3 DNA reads TGTGCCAGCAGCTTCGAGCGGGAGGAATTCTCCGGGGAGCTGTTTTTT. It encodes CASSFEREEFSGELFF.